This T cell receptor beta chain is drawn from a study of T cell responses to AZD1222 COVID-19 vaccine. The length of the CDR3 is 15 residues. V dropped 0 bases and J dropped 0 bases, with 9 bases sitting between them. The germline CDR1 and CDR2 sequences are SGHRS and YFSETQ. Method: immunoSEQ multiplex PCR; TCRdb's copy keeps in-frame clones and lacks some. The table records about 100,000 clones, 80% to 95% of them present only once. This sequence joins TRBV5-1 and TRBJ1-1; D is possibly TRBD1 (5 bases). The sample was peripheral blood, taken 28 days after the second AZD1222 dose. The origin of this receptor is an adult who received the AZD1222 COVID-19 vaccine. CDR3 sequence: CASSLDGAMNTEAFF. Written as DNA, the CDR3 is TGCGCCAGCAGCTTGGATGGGGCCATGAACACTGAAGCTTTCTTT.